Each of the 15 T cell receptor beta chains below was sequenced from the same sample in a study of T cell responses to AZD1222 COVID-19 vaccine. Assay: immunoSEQ multiplex PCR; the TCRdb copy retains only in-frame clones and omits some. The table shows approximately 150,000 clones, with roughly nine tenths occurring only once. Sequenced here: peripheral blood, sampled on day 0 of AZD1222 vaccination. The receptors here all came from an adult in good health.

This sequence joins TRBV14 and TRBJ1-4, with D possibly TRBD1 on 6 matching bases. Trimming stripped 1 base from V and 0 bases from J, with 21 bases between. The CDR3 extends over 20 amino acids. Germline V gives CDR1 SGHDN, CDR2 FVKESK. CDR3 sequence: CASSQGGMGGAWATNEKLFF. CDR3 sequence (DNA): TGTGCCAGCAGCCAAGGGGGAATGGGGGGCGCATGGGCAACTAATGAAAAACTGTTTTTT.

The chain is built from TRBV19 and TRBJ1-6; no definite D call. Germline-derived CDR1 and CDR2 are LNHDA and SQIVND (reference sequence). V gave up 3 bases and J gave up 0 bases, with 18 bases separating them. The CDR3 is 19 amino acids. The CDR3 loop reads CASSISIEVGGSYNSPLHF. Written as DNA, the CDR3 is TGTGCCAGTAGTATCAGTATCGAGGTCGGCGGCTCCTATAATTCACCCCTCCACTTT.

Details on this clone: It is unclear where the CDR3 begins or ends on the DNA, so no DNA is shown, and the CDR3 is as TCRdb lists it. The CDR3 sequence: CASSSSAESYGYTF. The genes are TRBV6-2 or TRBV6-3 and TRBJ1-2. Germline CDR1 MNHEY, CDR2 SVGEGT. The CDR3 region is 14 residues in length, termini included.

The chain employs TRBV6-5 and TRBJ1-5; TRBD1 agrees at 8 bases. Germline V lookup: CDR1 MNHEY, CDR2 SVGAGI. J was trimmed by 3 bases and V by 4 bases; bases with no gene match: 5. This CDR3 spans 15 amino acids. This CDR3 is CASSFSDRDNQPQHF. Here the CDR3 DNA reads TGTGCCAGCAGTTTTTCGGACAGGGACAATCAGCCCCAGCATTTT.

In DNA form, the CDR3 reads TGTGCCAGCAGTTACGGTGGGCTAGCGGGGGGGGATACGCAGTATTTT. Its protein product is CASSYGGLAGGDTQYF. The rearrangement joins TRBV6-5 to TRBJ2-3, with 12 bases that match TRBD2. CDR1 is MNHEY and CDR2 is SVGAGI in the germline V gene. CDR3 size: 16 residues. After removal of 2 bases from V and 6 bases from J, the junction contained 6 bases not matched to a gene.

The CDR3 spells CASSLEARSNEKLFF. CDR3 coding DNA: TGCGCCAGCAGCTTGGAGGCCAGGAGTAATGAAAAACTGTTTTTT. V and J are TRBV5-1 and TRBJ1-4, with no clear D. This CDR3 is 15 amino acids long. Between the trimmed V and J ends, which lost 0 bases and 4 bases, there was a span of 10 bases. The germline CDR1 and CDR2 sequences are SGHRS and YFSETQ.

V gene TRBV2 combines with J gene TRBJ1-1; D perhaps matches TRBD1 (5 bases). V lost 6 bases and J lost 7, with 12 bases in between. Germline CDR1 is SNHLY and CDR2 is FYNNEI. The CDR3 contains 12 residues. Here the CDR3 reads CASRHDSDEAFF. For the CDR3, the DNA is TGTGCCAGCAGACACGACAGCGATGAAGCTTTCTTT.

The CDR3 sequence: CASSIGDRASYGYTF. DNA for the CDR3: TGTGCCAGTAGTATAGGGGACAGGGCATCCTATGGCTACACCTTC. The chain carries TRBV19 and TRBJ1-2; 9 bases line up with TRBD1. The CDR3 spans 15 residues. V shed 1 base, J shed 4 bases, and the junction held 4 bases outside the gene matches. Germline CDR1 reads LNHDA; CDR2 reads SQIVND (reference sequence).

This chain links TRBV30 with TRBJ2-5; tentative D call: TRBD1 (6 bases). The CDR3 length is 14 residues. CDR1 and CDR2 (germline): GTSNPN, SVGIG (reference sequence). V gave up 4 bases and J gave up 2 bases, with 14 bases separating them. CDR3 nucleotide sequence: TGTGCCTGGACAAAGACAGGAGAACAAGAGACCCAGTACTTC. Its protein is CAWTKTGEQETQYF.

This clone was seen once. The genes are TRBV4-1 and TRBJ1-5, with TRBD1 identical over 7 bases. There are 13 residues in the CDR3. The germline V gene encodes CDR1 MGHRA and CDR2 YSYEKL. V shed 1 base and J 9 bases; nucleotides not matched to a gene: 3. This chain's CDR3 is CASSQGNRGPQHF. The CDR3 DNA sequence: TGCGCCAGCAGCCAAGGAAACAGGGGGCCCCAGCATTTT.

This sequence joins TRBV7-8 and TRBJ1-3; D might be TRBD1 (5 bases). Germline loops: CDR1 SGHVS, CDR2 FQNEAQ. The length of the CDR3 is 17 residues. V lost 5 bases to trimming and J lost 4 bases, with 21 bases between them. CDR3 amino acids: CASSHGPRGASGNTIYF. CDR3 bases: TGTGCCAGCAGCCATGGACCCCGGGGCGCATCAGGAAACACCATATATTTT. Looking up the rest from reference TRBV7-8 and TRBJ1-3 gives the full variable domain: GAGVSQSPRYKVAKRGQDVALRCDPISGHVSLFWYQQALGQGPEFLTYFQNEAQLDKSGLPSDRFFAERPEGSVSTLKIQRTQQEDSAVYLCASSHGPRGASGNTIYFGEGSWLTVV.

This clone was seen just once. The V and J genes are TRBV10-3 and TRBJ1-2; no clear D. CDR3 length equals 15 residues. Germline V lookup: CDR1 ENHRY, CDR2 SYGVKD. With 4 bases removed from V and 2 bases from J, the gap between germline ends came to 14 bases. CDR3 loop: CAISVKDTENYGYTF. The CDR3 DNA follows: TGTGCCATCAGTGTTAAAGATACAGAAAACTATGGCTACACCTTC.

The chain links TRBV19 to TRBJ2-5, with D hard to call. This CDR3 is built from 13 residues. V lost 6 bases, J lost 5 bases, and 13 bases lay in between. Per the germline V gene, CDR1 is LNHDA and CDR2 is SQIVND (reference sequence). CDR3 in DNA: TGTGCCAGTAGGAGCCTCGCCGACGAGACCCAGTACTTC. Its protein product is CASRSLADETQYF.

This chain connects TRBV29-1 to TRBJ1-1, with D unclear. Between the trimmed V and J ends, which lost 3 bases and 4 bases, there was a span of 12 bases. Germline V CDR1 and CDR2: SQVTM, ANQGSEA. The CDR3 is made up of 13 amino acids. The CDR3 region has the DNA TGCAGCGTTGAGGCCGGGTTTGGCACTGAAGCTTTCTTT. This gives the protein CSVEAGFGTEAFF.

The chain carries TRBV7-2 and TRBJ1-2; D is ambiguous. Deletions cut 1 base from V and 0 bases from J, with 6 bases between. The CDR3 loop spans 14 amino acids. Germline assignment: CDR1 SGHTA and CDR2 FQGNSA. As DNA, the CDR3 is TGTGCCAGCAGCTTAGACGGATCTAACTATGGCTACACCTTC. The encoded protein is CASSLDGSNYGYTF. Together with reference TRBV7-2 and TRBJ1-2, the CDR3 gives the full variable domain: GAGVSQSPSNKVTEKGKDVELRCDPISGHTALYWYRQSLGQGLEFLIYFQGNSAPDKSGLPSDRFSAERTGGSVSTLTIQRTQQEDSAVYLCASSLDGSNYGYTFGSGTRLTVV.